Below are 3 T cell receptor beta chains sequenced from a single sample in a study of OX40 agonist ivuxolimab in advanced cancers. The method was immunoSEQ multiplex PCR; TCRdb's version includes in-frame clones alone and lacks a portion of them. Found here are 60,000 to 80,000 clones, approximately 82% of them singletons; the top ten hold about 1%. The input for sequencing was CD4+ or CD8+ T cells sorted from blood, taken in a trial of the OX40 agonist ivuxolimab. Receptors were obtained from an adult with an advanced solid tumor such as melanoma, head and neck, liver or kidney cancer.

This clone was observed a single time. The V and J genes are TRBV6-5 and TRBJ1-1; TRBD1 might be the D (6 bases). Germline CDR1 reads MNHEY; CDR2 reads SVGAGI. The CDR3 totals 15 residues. The ends were cut back, 8 bases at V and 4 bases at J, with 20 bases in the middle. CDR3 nucleotide sequence: TGTGCCAGCCGCAGGGGCCATTCCAGGGCCACTGAAGCTTTCTTT. Residues: CASRRGHSRATEAFF.

The V gene is TRBV4-1, the J gene TRBJ2-3; TRBD2 aligns across 12 bases. This CDR3 is built from 18 residues. Per the germline V gene, CDR1 is MGHRA and CDR2 is YSYEKL. Trimming at V came to 0 bases and at J to 2 bases, leaving 6 bases not matched to a gene. Written as DNA, the CDR3 is TGCGCCAGCAGCCAAGACGGAGGACTAGCGGGGCCCACAGATACGCAGTATTTT. Encoded protein: CASSQDGGLAGPTDTQYF.

The chain joins TRBV5-4 to TRBJ1-2; D remains ambiguous. Germline CDR1 is SGHNT and CDR2 is YYREEE (reference sequence). Trimming took off 0 bases at V and 4 bases at J, with 4 bases between the two ends. The CDR3 is 12 residues long. The CDR3 DNA reads TGTGCCAGCAGCTTGGAGACCTATGGCTACACCTTC. Its protein product is CASSLETYGYTF.